This paragraph reports one T cell receptor beta chain. The record originates from a study of blood T cell repertoires in COVID-19. For the study at large: In each case, the material was cDNA or gDNA derived from T cells, B-cell-depleted T cells, or PBMCs.

Data came from immunoSEQ multiplex PCR; TCRdb stores just in-frame clones and leaves some out. The sample has about 150,000 clones, around 84% seen once. Germline CDR1 KGHSH, CDR2 LQKENI. CDR3 length: 15 residues. Between the trimmed V and J ends, which lost 5 bases and 6 bases, there was a span of 17 bases. Sequences were obtained from peripheral blood. The receptor's source is a woman aged 60-70 years with COVID-19, enrolled during active disease. The chain is built from TRBV18 and TRBJ1-5; no clear D gene. The CDR3 DNA reads as TGTGCCAGCTCATATACGGAGGGATCGCTTCAGCCCCAGCATTTT. Protein sequence: CASSYTEGSLQPQHF.